This TCR beta chain was observed in a study of blood T cell repertoires in COVID-19. The overall study: COVID-19 samples, acute and convalescent, were from the United States, Italy and Spain.

This CDR3 has 13 residues. Germline lookup yields CDR1 SGDLS and CDR2 YYNGEE. V was clipped by 4 bases and J by 2 bases, with 8 bases between them. In the source study's methods: Estimation of nucleated cell counts relied on the amplification of reference gene primers. Here immunoSEQ multiplex PCR was the method, and the copy in TCRdb shows in-frame clones only, minus some. V and J calls and clone size are as listed in that table; D and trimming were resolved from the DNA. The table shows some 230,000 clones, with 80% to 85% occurring only once. The chain uses TRBV9 and TRBJ2-3, with unresolved D. The sequence derives from a woman aged 80 or older with COVID-19, enrolled during active disease. The sequencing sample was made of peripheral blood. This CDR3 is CASSRYTTDTQYF. In nucleotides, the CDR3 is TGTGCCAGCAGCCGATACACCACAGATACGCAGTATTTT.